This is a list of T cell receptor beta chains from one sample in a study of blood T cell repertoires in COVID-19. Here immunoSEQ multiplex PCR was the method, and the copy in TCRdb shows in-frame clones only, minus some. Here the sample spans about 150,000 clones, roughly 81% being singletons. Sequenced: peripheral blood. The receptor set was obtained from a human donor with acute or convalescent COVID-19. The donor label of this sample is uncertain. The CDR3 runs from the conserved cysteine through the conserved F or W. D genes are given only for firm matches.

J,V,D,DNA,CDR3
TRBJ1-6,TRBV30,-,TGTGCCTGGAGGCCCGCTAGTCGCTCCTATAATTCACCCCTCCACTTT,CAWRPASRSYNSPLHF
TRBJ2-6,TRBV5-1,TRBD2,TGCGCCAGCAGCTTGAATCCGGGACTAGGCGTCCTGACTTTC,CASSLNPGLGVLTF
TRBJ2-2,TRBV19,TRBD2,TGTGCCAGTAGTAGAAAGGGACTAGCGGGAGGGTTCGCCGGGGAGCTGTTTTTT,CASSRKGLAGGFAGELFF
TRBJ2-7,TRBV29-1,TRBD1,TGCAGCGTTGAGGACCGGGACAGGCCTGCCTACGAGCAGTACTTC,CSVEDRDRPAYEQYF
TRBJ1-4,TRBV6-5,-,TGTGCCAGCAGTTACCTCACGGGGGAGGAAAAACTGTTTTTT,CASSYLTGEEKLFF
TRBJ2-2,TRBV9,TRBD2,TGTGCCAGCAGCCCAAGAGGGTACCACGGGAGGGCCTCCGGGGAGCTGTTTTTT,CASSPRGYHGRASGELFF
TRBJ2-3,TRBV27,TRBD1,TGTGCCAGCAGTTCTCCAGGGGGTTACACAGATACGCAGTATTTT,CASSSPGGYTDTQYF
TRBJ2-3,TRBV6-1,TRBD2,TGTGCCAGCAGTGAGAGAGCGGGAGGCCGGGGCACAGATACGCAGTATTTT,CASSERAGGRGTDTQYF
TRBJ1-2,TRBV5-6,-,TGTGCCAGCAGCTTGGTTCGGGGGTTTGGCTACACCTTC,CASSLVRGFGYTF
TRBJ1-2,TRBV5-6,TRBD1,TGTGCCAGCAGCCCGGGACAGACGTATGGCTACACCTTC,CASSPGQTYGYTF
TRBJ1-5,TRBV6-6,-,TGTGCCAGCAGTTTACTCAATCAGCCCCAGCATTTT,CASSLLNQPQHF
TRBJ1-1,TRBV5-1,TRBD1,TGCGCCAGCAGCTGGGGACAGGTTTTGAACACTGAAGCTTTCTTT,CASSWGQVLNTEAFF
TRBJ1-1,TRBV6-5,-,TGTGCCAGCAGCCGACAAGTGAACACTGAAGCTTTCTTT,CASSRQVNTEAFF
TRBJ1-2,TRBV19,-,TGTGCCAGTAGTGGACTGCCAGGCCTCGGCTACACCTTC,CASSGLPGLGYTF
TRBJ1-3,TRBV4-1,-,TGCGCCAGCAGCCAAGATGAGGGTAGAATCGGAAACACCATATATTTT,CASSQDEGRIGNTIYF
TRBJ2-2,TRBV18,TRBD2,TGTGCCAGCTCACCTTTAGGGACTAGCGGGAACACCGGGGAGCTGTTTTTT,CASSPLGTSGNTGELFF
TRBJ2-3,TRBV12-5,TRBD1,TGTGCTAGTGGTTTGGAGGGGACAGGGATTTCAGATACGCAGTATTTT,CASGLEGTGISDTQYF
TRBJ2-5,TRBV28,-,TGTGCCAGCAGGCTAACAGGGTTAGAGACCCAGTACTTC,CASRLTGLETQYF
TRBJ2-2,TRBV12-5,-,TGTGCTAGTGGTTTGGTCATGCTTCGCCGGGGAGCTGTTTTT,CASGLVMLRRGAVF
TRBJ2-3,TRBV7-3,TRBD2,TGTGCCAGCAGACGAAGCGGGACTGACACAGATACGCAGTATTTT,CASRRSGTDTDTQYF
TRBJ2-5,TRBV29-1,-,TGCAGCGTTGATGACGGGGGTGAGACCCAGTACTTC,CSVDDGGETQYF
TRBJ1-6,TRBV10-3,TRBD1,TGTGCCATCAGTGAGTCGGGACAGTATAATTCACCCCTCCACTTT,CAISESGQYNSPLHF